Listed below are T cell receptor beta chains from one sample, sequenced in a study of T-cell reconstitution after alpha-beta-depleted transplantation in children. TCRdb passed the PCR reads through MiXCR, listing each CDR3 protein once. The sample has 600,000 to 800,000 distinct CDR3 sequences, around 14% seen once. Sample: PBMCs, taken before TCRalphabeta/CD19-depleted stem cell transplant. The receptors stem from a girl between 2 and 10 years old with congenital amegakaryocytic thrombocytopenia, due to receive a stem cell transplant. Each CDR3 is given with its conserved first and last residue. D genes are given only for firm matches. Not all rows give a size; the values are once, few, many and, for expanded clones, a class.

CDR3 protein: CASSESRLAGGEQYF
CDR3 DNA: TGCGCCAGCAGTGAGTCGCGACTAGCGGGAGGCGAGCAGTACTTC
V gene: TRBV10-2
J gene: TRBJ2-7
clone size: many
D gene: TRBD2

CDR3 protein: CAISEPLAGVTDTQYF
CDR3 DNA: TGTGCCATCAGTGAGCCACTAGCGGGGGTCACAGATACGCAGTATTTT
V gene: TRBV10-3
J gene: TRBJ2-3
clone size: many
D gene: TRBD2

CDR3 protein: CASRQRTSGSTNEQFF
CDR3 DNA: TGCGCCAGCAGGCAAAGGACTAGCGGGAGTACAAATGAGCAGTTCTTC
V gene: TRBV5-1
J gene: TRBJ2-1
clone size: many
D gene: TRBD2

CDR3 protein: CASSPSWGEEGFF
CDR3 DNA: TGTGCCAGCAGTCCGTCCTGGGGGGAAGAAGGGTTCTTC
V gene: TRBV12-3/TRBV12-4
J gene: TRBJ2-1
clone size: few
D gene: .

CDR3 protein: CASSVATGAGELFF
CDR3 DNA: TGTGCCAGCAGCGTAGCTACGGGGGCCGGGGAGCTGTTTTTT
V gene: TRBV9
J gene: TRBJ2-2
clone size: many
D gene: .

CDR3 protein: CASRLMSSYEQYF
CDR3 DNA: TGTGCCAGCAGGCTCATGAGCTCCTACGAGCAGTACTTC
V gene: TRBV28
J gene: TRBJ2-7
clone size: many
D gene: .

CDR3 protein: CAISESWGSGSAGELFF
CDR3 DNA: TGTGCCATCAGTGAGTCCTGGGGGAGCGGGAGCGCTGGGGAGCTGTTTTTT
V gene: TRBV10-3
J gene: TRBJ2-2
clone size: many
D gene: TRBD2

CDR3 protein: CASSYSSGNRHEQYF
CDR3 DNA: TGTGCCAGCAGTTACTCCAGCGGGAATCGCCACGAGCAGTACTTC
V gene: TRBV6-2/TRBV6-3
J gene: TRBJ2-7
clone size: .
D gene: TRBD2

CDR3 protein: CAWSASIPRGKLFF
CDR3 DNA: TGTGCCTGGAGTGCCTCCATCCCCAGGGGGAAACTGTTTTTT
V gene: TRBV30
J gene: TRBJ1-4
clone size: few
D gene: TRBD1

CDR3 protein: CASSSVEIPTDTQYF
CDR3 DNA: TGTGCCAGCAGCTCCGTAGAAATTCCCACAGATACGCAGTATTTT
V gene: TRBV11-2
J gene: TRBJ2-3
clone size: few
D gene: .

CDR3 protein: CASSFRLGQAGNQPQHF
CDR3 DNA: TGTGCCAGCAGCTTCCGTCTGGGACAGGCCGGCAATCAGCCCCAGCATTTT
V gene: TRBV5-5
J gene: TRBJ1-5
clone size: many
D gene: TRBD1

CDR3 protein: CSPGVLATDTQYF
CDR3 DNA: TGCAGCCCCGGGGTCCTAGCAACAGATACGCAGTATTTT
V gene: TRBV29-1
J gene: TRBJ2-3
clone size: .
D gene: .

CDR3 protein: CASRPGQGWDEQFF
CDR3 DNA: TGTGCCAGCAGGCCGGGACAGGGATGGGATGAGCAGTTCTTC
V gene: TRBV12-3/TRBV12-4
J gene: TRBJ2-1
clone size: few
D gene: TRBD1

CDR3 protein: CAWDRDADRLSYEQYF
CDR3 DNA: TGTGCCTGGGACCGGGACGCGGACCGCCTCTCCTACGAGCAGTACTTC
V gene: TRBV30
J gene: TRBJ2-7
clone size: .
D gene: .

CDR3 protein: CASSLGIRYEQYF
CDR3 DNA: TGTGCCAGCAGCTTAGGAATTCGCTACGAGCAGTACTTC
V gene: TRBV7-6
J gene: TRBJ2-7
clone size: .
D gene: .

CDR3 protein: CASSPRGGSNYGYTF
CDR3 DNA: TGTGCCAGCAGCCCGCGGGGGGGTTCCAACTATGGCTACACCTTC
V gene: TRBV7-9
J gene: TRBJ1-2
clone size: many
D gene: .

CDR3 protein: CSATDRLNEQFF
CDR3 DNA: TGCAGTGCAACGGACAGGCTAAATGAGCAGTTCTTC
V gene: TRBV20-1
J gene: TRBJ2-1
clone size: few
D gene: TRBD1

CDR3 protein: CASGRGEEDTQYF
CDR3 DNA: TGTGCCAGCGGCCGCGGGGAGGAAGATACGCAGTATTTT
V gene: TRBV11-3
J gene: TRBJ2-3
clone size: few
D gene: .

CDR3 protein: CSASPADYNEQFF
CDR3 DNA: TGCAGTGCTAGTCCGGCAGACTACAATGAGCAGTTCTTC
V gene: TRBV20-1
J gene: TRBJ2-1
clone size: few
D gene: .

CDR3 protein: CASSLNRTGHFYGYTF
CDR3 DNA: TGTGCCAGCAGCTTAAACCGGACGGGACATTTCTATGGCTACACCTTC
V gene: TRBV7-9
J gene: TRBJ1-2
clone size: .
D gene: .

CDR3 protein: CASSRQDTQYF
CDR3 DNA: TGTGCCAGCAGCCGGCAAGATACGCAGTATTTT
V gene: TRBV28
J gene: TRBJ2-3
clone size: many
D gene: .

CDR3 protein: CASSLVESGKNIQYF
CDR3 DNA: TGTGCCAGCAGTTTGGTTGAGAGCGGCAAAAACATTCAGTACTTC
V gene: TRBV12-3/TRBV12-4
J gene: TRBJ2-4
clone size: .
D gene: .

CDR3 protein: CASSVLRLYEQFF
CDR3 DNA: TGTGCCAGCAGCGTCCTCCGGCTCTATGAGCAGTTCTTC
V gene: TRBV9
J gene: TRBJ2-1
clone size: many
D gene: .

CDR3 protein: CASSLGDTHNEQFF
CDR3 DNA: TGCGCCAGCAGCTTGGGGGACACCCACAATGAGCAGTTCTTC
V gene: TRBV5-1
J gene: TRBJ2-1
clone size: .
D gene: .

CDR3 protein: CASSLAEAGVDTQYF
CDR3 DNA: TGCGCCAGCAGCTTGGCCGAAGCGGGAGTTGATACGCAGTATTTT
V gene: TRBV5-1
J gene: TRBJ2-3
clone size: few
D gene: TRBD2

CDR3 protein: CSGGVASTDTQYF
CDR3 DNA: TGCAGCGGGGGCGTTGCTAGCACAGATACGCAGTATTTT
V gene: TRBV29-1
J gene: TRBJ2-3
clone size: many
D gene: .

CDR3 protein: CATSRALAGSYEQYF
CDR3 DNA: TGTGCCACCAGCAGAGCCCTAGCGGGGTCCTACGAGCAGTACTTC
V gene: TRBV15
J gene: TRBJ2-7
clone size: few
D gene: TRBD2